The clone carrying this T cell receptor (beta chain) was seen a single time. The data were obtained in a study of OX40 agonist ivuxolimab in advanced cancers. The repertoire was sequenced with immunoSEQ multiplex PCR; TCRdb's copy has only in-frame clones and lacks some. The table shows over 150,000 clones, with approximately 94% occurring only once. CDR3 length: 15 residues. Trimming cost V 1 base and J 3 bases, with 8 bases left between them. Germline CDR1 SGDLS, CDR2 YYNGEE. Sequenced material: CD4+ or CD8+ T cells sorted from blood, taken in a trial of the OX40 agonist ivuxolimab. This sequence was found in an adult with an advanced solid tumor such as melanoma, head and neck, liver or kidney cancer. The V gene is TRBV9, the J gene TRBJ1-6; D gene uncertain. The CDR3 DNA reads as TGTGCCAGCAGCGTATCGGGGAACTATAATTCACCCCTCCACTTT. This codes for CASSVSGNYNSPLHF.